This passage covers 8 T cell receptor beta chains from one sample sequenced in a study of T-cell memory formation after mild COVID-19. A single record per CDR3 protein comes from TCRdb applying MiXCR to the 5' RACE reads. The table records 240,000 or so distinct CDR3 sequences, over 8.5% of them present only once. Input material: PBMCs or a T cell subset sorted from them (not recorded which). The receptors were sampled from a man between 18 and 29 years old who had mild COVID-19 (a few samples of this study predate the infection). Cell type and time point are not known.

This chain links TRBV4-2 with TRBJ1-4; 8 bases are a match to TRBD1. Germline CDR1 LGHNA, CDR2 YNFKEQ. This CDR3 has 14 residues. V was clipped by 4 bases and J by 8 bases; unmatched bases: 6. Here the CDR3 reads CASSPQGAQEKLFF. The CDR3 nucleotides are TGTGCCAGCAGCCCGCAGGGGGCTCAAGAAAAACTGTTTTTT.

This clonotype has only a few counts. The rearrangement joins TRBV12-3 or TRBV12-4 to TRBJ2-7, with 7 bases that match TRBD1. V was clipped by 3 bases and J by 5 bases; unmatched bases: 4. This CDR3 is 13 amino acids long. The CDR3 sequence: CASSFVGGHEQYV. The CDR3 DNA follows: TGTGCCAGCAGTTTCGTAGGGGGCCACGAGCAGTACGTC.

This clonotype has only a few counts. The genes are TRBV9 and TRBJ2-7; 7 bases are a match to TRBD1. The germline gives CDR1 SGDLS, CDR2 YYNGEE. V lost 0 bases to trimming and J lost 3 bases; unmatched junction nucleotides: 3. There are 14 residues in the CDR3. The CDR3 DNA is TGTGCCAGCAGCGTAGCTAACAGGGGCTACGAGCAGTACTTC. Protein product: CASSVANRGYEQYF.

V and J are TRBV12-3 or TRBV12-4 and TRBJ2-4; D is ambiguous. V was clipped by 0 bases and J by 8 bases, with 5 bases between them. The CDR3 consists of 12 residues. CDR3 in amino acids: CASSLAPDIQYF. The CDR3 bases are TGTGCCAGCAGTTTAGCGCCGGACATTCAGTACTTC.

V usage is TRBV12-3 or TRBV12-4 and J usage is TRBJ2-3; TRBD1 agrees at 7 bases. There are 17 residues in the CDR3. V trimming: 5 bases; J trimming: 1 base; junction bases outside the gene matches: 12. In nucleotides, the CDR3 is TGTGCCAGCAGTCCGTCAGGAGGACAGGTGGGCACAGATACGCAGTATTTT. The encoded protein is CASSPSGGQVGTDTQYF.

This clonotype has ten or more counts. The gene calls are TRBV5-1 and TRBJ2-1, with TRBD1 as a possible D gene (5 bases). Germline CDR1 reads SGHRS; CDR2 reads YFSETQ. The germline V and J ends were trimmed by 0 bases and 5 bases, with 6 bases remaining between them. The CDR3 spans 13 residues. CDR3 sequence reads: CASSLEGDNEQFF. The CDR3 region has the DNA TGCGCCAGCAGCTTGGAAGGGGACAATGAGCAGTTCTTC.

The chain combines TRBV4-3 with TRBJ1-6; D gene ambiguous. Trimming removed 0 bases from V and 11 bases from J, with 20 bases in between. Germline V gene lookup returns CDR1 LGHNA and CDR2 YSLEER. The CDR3 loop spans 17 amino acids. This CDR3 reads CASSQDRWGFGGTPLHF. For the CDR3, the DNA is TGCGCCAGCAGCCAAGATCGATGGGGATTCGGTGGGACACCCCTCCACTTT.

The rearrangement joins TRBV10-3 to TRBJ2-5; 10 nucleotides agree with TRBD1. The CDR3 is 13 residues long. The V gene end was trimmed by 8 bases and the J gene end by 3 bases; junction bases not matched to a gene: 3. CDR1 and CDR2 (germline): ENHRY, SYGVKD. CDR3 DNA sequence: TGTGCCATCGGCGGACAGGGGGAAGAGACCCAGTACTTC. Translated, it gives CAIGGQGEETQYF.